This T cell receptor (beta chain) is drawn from a study of blood T cells in healthy people across ages. Study results and caveats: TCR beta diversity per million T cells fell roughly linearly with age.

Germline CDR1 and CDR2: SGHRS and YFSETQ. V lost 3 bases and J lost 4; bases outside the gene matches: 17. The CDR3 spans 18 residues. This clonotype showed up just once. Its antigen is unidentified. Isolation per sample recovered at least 6 million PBMCs. A second PCR, run for about 6 to 11 cycles, used a sample-barcoded 5' primer plus a J-beta primer mix. TCRdb redid the calling of the 5' RACE reads with MiXCR, one entry per CDR3 protein. The sample has about 720,000 distinct CDR3 sequences, more than 20% seen once. These data also formed part of another study, on T cells of mothers and their children. That study adds: All extracted RNA went into cDNA synthesis, approximately 1.4 ug per 15 ul.

Input material: blood. This chain links TRBV5-1 with TRBJ2-7; 9 bases map to TRBD2. The source is a boy younger than 18 in good health. The CDR3 here is CASSYILTLSGSGYEQYF. Here the CDR3 DNA reads TGCGCCAGCAGCTACATCCTGACGCTTAGCGGGAGTGGATACGAGCAGTACTTC.